This T cell receptor beta chain was recorded in a study of CD4 T cells in lung cancer (dated by TCRdb to 2018 to 2020). Describing the broader study: In the study, blood T cells of NSCLC patients were screened for responses to candidate mutation-encoded neoepitopes, and neoantigen-specific CD4+ T-cell clones and TCRs were isolated. Lung adenocarcinoma or squamous cell carcinoma was present in the resected patients, who were aged 60 to 69 at blood donation and were mostly former smokers. Treatments received by the patients before blood donation included platinum chemotherapy, and some patients received nivolumab or pembrolizumab. Several patients undergoing curative-intent resections for stage I-III non-small cell lung cancer provided the tumor and non-adjacent lung tissue. Deep sequencing of TCRB was used to follow the frequency of neoantigen-specific clonotypes in tumor resections, non-adjacent lung and cultured T-cell products. What the work shows at the level of the full study, not this receptor alone: Some responses derived from blood might reflect in vitro priming of naive T cells or cross-reactivity instead of memory responses to the cancer.

The library was made by the immunoSEQ multiplex PCR assay. DNA was isolated using Qiagen DNeasy or QIAamp micro DNA kits, and TCRB was sequenced using the Adaptive Biotechnology human TCRB sequencing kit. TCRB libraries were sequenced on an Illumina MiSeq. From the authors' description of their analysis: The kit provider's software was used to analyze TCRB sequence data, and Fisher's exact test was used to test clonotype templates for tumor enrichment. This immuneACCESS table, as held by TCRdb, lists in-frame sequences with V and J called but not all clones. Of the missing ones, under half trace to an unresolved V gene in checked studies; the others have no known cause. V and J calls plus clone size are reproduced from that table; the DNA served to infer D and trimming. A total of approximately 10,000 clones appear in this sample, more than 60% of them only once. Over 15% of the sample lies in the top ten.

Non-adjacent lung tissue was collected from the same resection as far from the malignant lesion as possible, at a distance of at least 3 cm. Turning to this clone: Its specific antigen is unknown. No base-level quality is on record; no much larger clone is a single base apart.

The junction shows trimming of 6 bases on V and 4 bases on J, plus 12 bases between the germline ends. From the cysteine through the phenylalanine, the CDR3 covers 13 amino acids. The kept DNA is CDR3 alone, 39 bases in frame from the first base. CDR1 and CDR2 are read off the germline V gene as SGHRS and YFSETQ. The sequence was collected from a man between 60 and 70 years old with non-small cell lung cancer. The sample was normal lung tissue taken away from the tumor. The sequence links TRBV5-1 to TRBJ2-3; matching of 5 bases hints at TRBD1 as the D gene. CDR3 region: CASTRQTADTQYF. The sequenced DNA: TGCGCCAGCACCAGGCAGACAGCAGATACGCAGTATTTT.